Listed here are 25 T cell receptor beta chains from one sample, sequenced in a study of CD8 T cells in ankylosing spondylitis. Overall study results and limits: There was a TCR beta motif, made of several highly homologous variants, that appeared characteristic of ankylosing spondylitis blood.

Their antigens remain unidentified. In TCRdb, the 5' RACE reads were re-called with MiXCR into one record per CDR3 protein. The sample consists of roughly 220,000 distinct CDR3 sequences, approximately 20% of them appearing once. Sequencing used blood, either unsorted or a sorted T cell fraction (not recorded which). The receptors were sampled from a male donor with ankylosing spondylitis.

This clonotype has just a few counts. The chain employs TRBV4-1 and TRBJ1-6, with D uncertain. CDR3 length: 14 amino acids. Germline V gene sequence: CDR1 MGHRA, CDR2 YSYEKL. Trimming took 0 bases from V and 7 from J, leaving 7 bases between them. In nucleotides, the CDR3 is TGCGCCAGCAGCCAAGATGGGCAGAATTCACCCCTCCACTTT. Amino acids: CASSQDGQNSPLHF.

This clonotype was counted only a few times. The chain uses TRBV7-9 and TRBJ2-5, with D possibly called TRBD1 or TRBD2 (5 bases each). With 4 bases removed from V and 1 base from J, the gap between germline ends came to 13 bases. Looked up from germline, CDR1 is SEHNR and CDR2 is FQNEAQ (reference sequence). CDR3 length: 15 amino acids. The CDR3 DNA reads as TGTGCCAGCAGCTCTCCACGGGACCCCCAAGAGACCCAGTACTTC. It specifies CASSSPRDPQETQYF. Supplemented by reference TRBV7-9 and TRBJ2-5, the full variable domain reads DTGVSQNPRHKITKRGQNVTFRCDPISEHNRLYWYRQTLGQGPEFLTYFQNEAQLEKSRLLSDRFSAERPKGSFSTLEIQRTEQGDSAMYLCASSSPRDPQETQYFGPGTRLLVL.

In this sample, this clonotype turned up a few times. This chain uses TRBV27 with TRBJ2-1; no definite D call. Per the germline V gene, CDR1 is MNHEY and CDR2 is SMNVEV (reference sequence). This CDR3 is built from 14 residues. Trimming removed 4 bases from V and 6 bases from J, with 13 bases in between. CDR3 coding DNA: TGTGCCAGCAGTTGGGGTGACCCGGGCAATGAGCAGTTCTTC. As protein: CASSWGDPGNEQFF.

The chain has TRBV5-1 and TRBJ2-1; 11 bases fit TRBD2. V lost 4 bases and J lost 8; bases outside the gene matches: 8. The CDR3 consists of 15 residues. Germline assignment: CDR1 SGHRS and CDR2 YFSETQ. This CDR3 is CASSPPSGGSDEQFF. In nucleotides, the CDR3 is TGCGCCAGCAGCCCACCTAGCGGGGGGAGCGATGAGCAGTTCTTC.

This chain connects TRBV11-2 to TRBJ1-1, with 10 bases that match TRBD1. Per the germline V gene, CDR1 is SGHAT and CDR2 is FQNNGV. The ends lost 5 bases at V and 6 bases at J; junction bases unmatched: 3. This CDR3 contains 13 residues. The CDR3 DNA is TGTGCCAGCAGCGACGACAGGGGGCCTGAAGCTTTCTTT. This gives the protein CASSDDRGPEAFF.

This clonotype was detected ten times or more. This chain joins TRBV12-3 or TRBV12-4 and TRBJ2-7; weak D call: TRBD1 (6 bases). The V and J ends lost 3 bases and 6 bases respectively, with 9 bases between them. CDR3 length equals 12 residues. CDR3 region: CASSFTGSEQYF. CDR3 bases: TGTGCCAGCAGTTTCACAGGGTCCGAGCAGTACTTC.

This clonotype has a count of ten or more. DNA of the CDR3: TGCAGTGCTAGGGGAACCCAAGTGTACAATGAGCAGTTCTTC. Its translation is CSARGTQVYNEQFF. The genes are TRBV20-1 and TRBJ2-1; D is unclear. V lost 3 bases to trimming and J lost 4 bases, with 13 bases between them. The CDR3 contains 14 residues. From germline, CDR1 is DFQATT and CDR2 SNEGSKA (reference sequence).

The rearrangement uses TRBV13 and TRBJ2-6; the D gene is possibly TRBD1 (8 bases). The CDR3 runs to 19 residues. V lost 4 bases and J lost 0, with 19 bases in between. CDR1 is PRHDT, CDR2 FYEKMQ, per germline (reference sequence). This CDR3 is CASSSWDRRGTSGANVLTF. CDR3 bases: TGTGCCAGCAGCTCCTGGGACAGGCGGGGGACCTCTGGGGCCAACGTCCTGACTTTC.

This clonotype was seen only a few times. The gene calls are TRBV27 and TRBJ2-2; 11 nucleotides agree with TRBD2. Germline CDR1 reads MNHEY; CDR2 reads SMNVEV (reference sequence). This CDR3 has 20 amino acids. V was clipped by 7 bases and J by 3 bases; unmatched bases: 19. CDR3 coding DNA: TGTGCCAGCACCTTCTGGGATACTAGCGGGAGTGGTCCGGACACCGGGGAGCTGTTTTTT. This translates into CASTFWDTSGSGPDTGELFF.

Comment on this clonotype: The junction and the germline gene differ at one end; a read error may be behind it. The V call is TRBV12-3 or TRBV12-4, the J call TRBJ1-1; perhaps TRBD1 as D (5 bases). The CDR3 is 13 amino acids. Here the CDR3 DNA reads TGTGCCAGCAGTTCCCCGCGGGGGACCGCTTGTTTATTT. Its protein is CASSSPRGTACLF.

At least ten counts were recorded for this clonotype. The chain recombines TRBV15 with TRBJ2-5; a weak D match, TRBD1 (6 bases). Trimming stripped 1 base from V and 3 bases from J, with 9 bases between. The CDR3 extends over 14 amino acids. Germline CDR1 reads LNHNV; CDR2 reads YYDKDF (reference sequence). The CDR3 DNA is TGTGCCACCAGCAGAGGGGACAACGAAGAGACCCAGTACTTC. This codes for CATSRGDNEETQYF.

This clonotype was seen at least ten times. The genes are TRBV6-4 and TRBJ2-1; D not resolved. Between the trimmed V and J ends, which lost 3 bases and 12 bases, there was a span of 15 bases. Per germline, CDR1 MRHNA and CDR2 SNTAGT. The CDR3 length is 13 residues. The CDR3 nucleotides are TGTGCCAGCAGTGAACAGACCGCTAGTGTGCAGTTCTTC. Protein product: CASSEQTASVQFF.

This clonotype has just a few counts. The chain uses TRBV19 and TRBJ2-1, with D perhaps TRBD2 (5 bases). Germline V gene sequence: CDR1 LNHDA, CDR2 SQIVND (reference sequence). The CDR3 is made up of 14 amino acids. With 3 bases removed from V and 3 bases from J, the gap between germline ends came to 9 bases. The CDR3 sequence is CASSISEGYNEQFF. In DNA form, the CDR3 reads TGTGCCAGTAGTATTTCCGAGGGCTACAATGAGCAGTTCTTC.

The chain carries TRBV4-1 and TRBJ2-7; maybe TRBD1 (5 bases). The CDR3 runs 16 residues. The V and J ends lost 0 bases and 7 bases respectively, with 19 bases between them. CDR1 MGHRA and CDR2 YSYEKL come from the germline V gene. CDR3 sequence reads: CASSQEGAKAPWEQYF. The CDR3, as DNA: TGCGCCAGCAGCCAAGAAGGGGCTAAGGCCCCGTGGGAGCAGTACTTC.

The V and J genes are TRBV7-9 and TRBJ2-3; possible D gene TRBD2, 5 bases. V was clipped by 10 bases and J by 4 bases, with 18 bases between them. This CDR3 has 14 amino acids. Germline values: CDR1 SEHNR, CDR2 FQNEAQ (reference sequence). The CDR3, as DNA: TGTGCCACCAACGGGTGGGGAGACGCAGATACGCAGTATTTT. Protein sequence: CATNGWGDADTQYF. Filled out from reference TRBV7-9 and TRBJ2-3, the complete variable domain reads DTGVSQNPRHKITKRGQNVTFRCDPISEHNRLYWYRQTLGQGPEFLTYFQNEAQLEKSRLLSDRFSAERPKGSFSTLEIQRTEQGDSAMYLCATNGWGDADTQYFGPGTRLTVL.

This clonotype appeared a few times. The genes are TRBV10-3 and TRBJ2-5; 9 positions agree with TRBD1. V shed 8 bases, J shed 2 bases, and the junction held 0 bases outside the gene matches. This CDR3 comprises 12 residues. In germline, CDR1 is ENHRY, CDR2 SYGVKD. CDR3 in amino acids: CAIGQGQETQYF. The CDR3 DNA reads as TGTGCCATCGGACAGGGGCAAGAGACCCAGTACTTC.

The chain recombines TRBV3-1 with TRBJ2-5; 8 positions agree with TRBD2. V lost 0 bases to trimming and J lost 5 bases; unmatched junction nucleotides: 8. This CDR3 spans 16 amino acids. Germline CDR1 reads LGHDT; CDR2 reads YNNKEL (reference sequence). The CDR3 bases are TGTGCCAGCAGCCAAGAAAGAGTAGCGGGGAAGGAGACCCAGTACTTC. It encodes CASSQERVAGKETQYF.

The CDR3 is CASRSGEGAGDAFF. The CDR3 DNA reads as TGTGCCAGCAGGTCCGGCGAGGGGGCCGGGGATGCTTTCTTT. The chain is built from TRBV27 and TRBJ1-1; 7 nucleotides match TRBD1. The CDR3 spans 14 residues. Germline CDR1 and CDR2: MNHEY and SMNVEV (reference sequence). Losses at the gene ends were 6 bases for V and 11 bases for J; bases not matched to a gene: 15.

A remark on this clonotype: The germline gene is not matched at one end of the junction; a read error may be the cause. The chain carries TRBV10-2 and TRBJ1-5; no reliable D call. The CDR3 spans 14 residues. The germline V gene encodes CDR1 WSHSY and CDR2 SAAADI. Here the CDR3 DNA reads TGCGCCAGCAGTGGGGCGGGAAGCAATCACCCCCAGCATTTT. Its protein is CASSGAGSNHPQHF.

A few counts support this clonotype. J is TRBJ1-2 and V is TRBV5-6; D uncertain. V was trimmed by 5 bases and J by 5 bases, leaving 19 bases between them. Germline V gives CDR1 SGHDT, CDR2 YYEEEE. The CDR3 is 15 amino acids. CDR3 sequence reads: CASSVGPSELYGYTF. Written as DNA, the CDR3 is TGTGCCAGCAGTGTAGGACCTAGCGAACTTTATGGCTACACCTTC.

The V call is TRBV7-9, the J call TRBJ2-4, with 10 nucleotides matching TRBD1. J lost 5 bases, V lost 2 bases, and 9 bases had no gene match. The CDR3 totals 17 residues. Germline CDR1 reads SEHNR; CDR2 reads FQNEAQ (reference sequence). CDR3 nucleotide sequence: TGTGCCAGCAGCTTAATCATTTCCGGGACAGGGGAAAACATTCAGTACTTC. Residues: CASSLIISGTGENIQYF. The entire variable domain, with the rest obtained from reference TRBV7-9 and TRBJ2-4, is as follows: DTGVSQNPRHKITKRGQNVTFRCDPISEHNRLYWYRQTLGQGPEFLTYFQNEAQLEKSRLLSDRFSAERPKGSFSTLEIQRTEQGDSAMYLCASSLIISGTGENIQYFGAGTRLSVL.

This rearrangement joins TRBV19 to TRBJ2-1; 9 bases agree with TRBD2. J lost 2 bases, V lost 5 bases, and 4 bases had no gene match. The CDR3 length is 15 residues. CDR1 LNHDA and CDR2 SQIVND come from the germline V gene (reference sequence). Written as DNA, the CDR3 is TGTGCCAGTAGTCCTAGCGGGGCTGCCTACAATGAGCAGTTCTTC. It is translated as CASSPSGAAYNEQFF.

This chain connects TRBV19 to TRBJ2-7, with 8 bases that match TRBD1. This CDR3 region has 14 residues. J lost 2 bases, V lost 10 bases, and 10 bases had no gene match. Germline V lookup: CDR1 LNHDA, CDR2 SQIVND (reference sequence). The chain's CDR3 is CATSPGTGTYEQYF. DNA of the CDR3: TGTGCCACCTCCCCCGGGACAGGAACCTACGAGCAGTACTTC.

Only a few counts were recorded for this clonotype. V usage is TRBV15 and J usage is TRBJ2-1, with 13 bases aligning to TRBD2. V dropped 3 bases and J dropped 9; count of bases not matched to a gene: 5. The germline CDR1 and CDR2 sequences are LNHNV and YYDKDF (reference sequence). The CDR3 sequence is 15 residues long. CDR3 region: CATSRDRTSGGEQFF. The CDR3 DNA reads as TGTGCCACCAGCAGGGACCGGACTAGCGGGGGTGAGCAGTTCTTC.

The CDR3 coding sequence is TGTGCCAGCAGTCCCGACGGACAGGGGGCACACAATGAGCAGTTCTTC. It translates to CASSPDGQGAHNEQFF. The rearrangement joins TRBV2 to TRBJ2-1, with 11 bases matching TRBD1. Germline loops: CDR1 SNHLY, CDR2 FYNNEI. With V trimmed by 5 bases and J by 5 bases, 8 bases remained unmatched. The CDR3 has 16 amino acids.